Each of the 21 T cell receptor beta chains below was sequenced from the same sample in a study of tumor-infiltrating lymphocytes in primary liver carcinoma. From 20-30 mg of unsorted bulk tissue, DNA and RNA were co-extracted together. Constant-region priming of approximately 0.55 ug total RNA yielded TCR beta cDNA. Three nested multiplex PCR rounds of slightly modified ARM-PCR generated TCR beta libraries. TRBV1-TRBV30 forward primers and a C-beta reverse primer were used in the first two PCR rounds, which each ran for ten to eleven cycles. TCRdb re-analysed the multiplex PCR reads in MiXCR, keeping a single row per CDR3 protein. The top ten hold roughly 21% of the sample, which has tens of thousands of distinct CDR3 sequences, approximately 77% seen once. What was sequenced was liver tumor tissue from sampling region 1. Subset noted: tumor region T1, superior pole. The receptor set was obtained from a man aged 35 to 55 with primary liver carcinoma and hepatitis B virus infection.

Concerning this clonotype: This likely comes from a read error, as the CDR3 has no conserved phenylalanine or tryptophan at its end. This rearrangement joins TRBV14 to TRBJ2-5; no definite D call. CDR1 is SGHDN and CDR2 is FVKESK in the germline V gene. The CDR3 is made up of 17 amino acids. The CDR3 is CASSQDHATEFQETQYL. The CDR3 DNA reads as TGTGCCAGCAGTCAAGACCACGCCACGGAGTTCCAAGAGACCCAGTACCTC.

As to this clonotype: This may come from a read error, since a much larger clone is one base off. The chain recombines TRBV6-2 or TRBV6-3 with TRBJ2-2, with D perhaps matching TRBD1 (6 bases). Trimming removed 7 bases at V and 1 base at J, with 10 bases between. From germline, CDR1 is MNHEY and CDR2 SVGEGT. The CDR3 is made up of 14 amino acids. The CDR3 loop is CASTLGQNTGELFF. The CDR3 nucleotides are TGTGCCAGCACTTTGGGACAGAACACCGGGGAGCTGTTTTTT.

V and J are TRBV2 and TRBJ1-4; the match to TRBD1 covers 9 bases. Germline CDR1 reads SNHLY; CDR2 reads FYNNEI. Trimming cost V 3 bases and J 4 bases; bases outside gene matches: 12. The CDR3 sequence is 18 residues long. CDR3 DNA sequence: TGTGCCAGCAGTGATTCGGACAGGGGAATGTATGGTAATGAAAAACTGTTTTTT. Its translation is CASSDSDRGMYGNEKLFF.

Regarding this clonotype: One end of the junction does not line up with germline, which may come from a read error. The chain couples TRBV11-2 to TRBJ2-3; 7 bases are shared with TRBD1. Germline V gene lookup returns CDR1 SGHAT and CDR2 FQNNGV. The CDR3 is 14 amino acids. The CDR3 sequence is CASSFRDSTYTKYF. CDR3 bases: TGTGCCAGCAGCTTTCGGGACAGTACATATACGAAGTATTTT. Based on the CDR3 plus reference TRBV11-2 and TRBJ2-3, the full variable domain is EAGVAQSPRYKIIEKRQSVAFWCNPISGHATLYWYQQILGQGPKLLIQFQNNGVVDDSQLPKDRFSAERLKGVDSTLKIQPAKLEDSAVYLCASSFRDSTYTKYFGPGTRLTVL.

For this clonotype: Just one base apart from a much larger clone, this may be a read error. The chain combines TRBV14 with TRBJ2-3; 7 bases map to TRBD2. This CDR3 has 16 residues. The germline gives CDR1 SGHDN, CDR2 FVKESK. In DNA, the CDR3 is TGTGCCGGCAGCCTCCTGGCCGCGGGAGTTGGAGATACGCAGTTTTTT. Amino acids: CAGSLLAAGVGDTQFF.

Judged by abundance, this clonotype is medium-sized. CDR3 sequence: CSVAPGQLTDTQYF. The DNA of the CDR3 is TGCAGCGTCGCCCCGGGACAGCTCACAGATACGCAGTATTTT. This chain links TRBV29-1 with TRBJ2-3; 7 nucleotides agree with TRBD1. Losses at the gene ends were 6 bases for V and 2 bases for J; bases not matched to a gene: 8. The CDR3 sequence is 14 residues long. CDR1 and CDR2 (germline): SQVTM, ANQGSEA.

On this clonotype itself: At one end the junction does not follow the germline gene, possibly because of a read error. The chain carries TRBV11-2 and TRBJ2-1; 9 positions match TRBD2. Germline CDR1 reads SGHAT; CDR2 reads FQNNGV. The CDR3 is 15 amino acids. The CDR3 nucleotides are TGTGTCAGCAGCTTCGACATAGCGGGAGTGGATGAGCAGTTCTTC. Its protein product is CVSSFDIAGVDEQFF.

As regards this clonotype: Without the conserved terminal phenylalanine or tryptophan, this CDR3 likely stems from a read error. The DNA for the CDR3 is TGCAGCGTCGAAGATTCCTACGAGCAGTACCTC. This encodes CSVEDSYEQYL. The V gene is TRBV29-1, the J gene TRBJ2-7, with D hard to call. This CDR3 has 11 amino acids. Germline V lookup: CDR1 SQVTM, CDR2 ANQGSEA.

About this clonotype: Here the CDR3 omits its conserved ending phenylalanine or tryptophan, so a read error is the likely source. The genes are TRBV6-2 or TRBV6-3 and TRBJ2-7, with D possibly TRBD2 on 5 matching bases. The CDR3 runs to 14 residues. The germline gives CDR1 MNHEY, CDR2 SVGEGT. The CDR3 DNA is TGTGTCAGCAGTTACGAGGCGGGCCCCTACGAGCAGTACTCC. This gives the protein CVSSYEAGPYEQYS.

CDR3 nucleotide sequence: TGTGCCAGCCGGACGGGCCAGGGGTATTGGGAGCAGTACTTC. This translates into CASRTGQGYWEQYF. The V and J genes are TRBV28 and TRBJ2-7; tentatively, D is TRBD1 (6 bases). Trimming shortened V by 8 bases and J by 7 bases, and 21 bases separated the two germline ends. This CDR3 region has 14 residues. Per the germline V gene, CDR1 is MDHEN and CDR2 is SYDVKM.

This clonotype was observed at least ten times. The chain's CDR3 is CSVDKGEEKNEQYF. The CDR3 coding sequence is TGCAGCGTTGATAAGGGGGAGGAGAAGAACGAGCAGTACTTC. The chain carries TRBV29-1 and TRBJ2-7; the D call may be TRBD1 or TRBD2 (6 bases each). Germline V gives CDR1 SQVTM, CDR2 ANQGSEA. The CDR3 length is 14 residues. V lost 3 bases to trimming and J lost 5 bases, with 17 bases between them.

The CDR3 spells CASGNAATGGNIQYF. The CDR3 nucleotides read TGTGCCAGCGGCAATGCGGCTACTGGAGGTAACATTCAGTACTTC. This chain links TRBV21-1 with TRBJ2-4; TRBD2 is the table's D call and was not checked against the DNA. TRBV21-1 is a pseudogene. This CDR3 contains 15 residues.

The sample holds one count of this clonotype. Relative to the germline gene, one junction end is altered; a read error may explain this. J is TRBJ2-7 and V is TRBV6-5, with D perhaps given as TRBD1 or TRBD2 (6 bases each). CDR1 is MNHEY and CDR2 is SVGAGI in the germline V gene. CDR3 length: 16 residues. CDR3 DNA sequence: TGTGCCAGCAGTAATAATGGGGGGCAAGCTTCCTACGACCAGTACTTC. Amino acids: CASSNNGGQASYDQYF.

This clonotype was observed a single time. This chain uses TRBV4-2 with TRBJ1-5; tentative D call: TRBD1 (6 bases). Germline V gene sequence: CDR1 LGHNA, CDR2 YNFKEQ. The CDR3 length is 15 residues. As DNA, the CDR3 is TGTGGCAGTAGCACTGGAGGGGGTGACAATCAGCCCCAGCATTTT. Translation gives CGSSTGGGDNQPQHF.

With respect to this clonotype: This CDR3 fails to terminate in the conserved phenylalanine or tryptophan, so it likely reflects a read error. This chain joins TRBV4-1 and TRBJ2-6; no clear D. The CDR3 totals 15 residues. From germline, CDR1 is MGHRA and CDR2 YSYEKL. The CDR3 coding sequence is TGCGCCGGCAGCCAAGTCCGATCTGGGGCCAACGTCCTGACTTAC. It yields the protein CAGSQVRSGANVLTY.

A remark on this clonotype: At one boundary the junction diverges from the germline segment, which might be a read error. The CDR3 DNA reads as TGCGTCAGCAGCCAGGCGGGTGGCTACAATGAGCAGTTCTTC. Translating gives CVSSQAGGYNEQFF. This chain connects TRBV4-1 to TRBJ2-1; a possible D gene is TRBD2 (5 bases). The CDR3 extends over 14 amino acids. Germline CDR1 reads MGHRA; CDR2 reads YSYEKL.

This sequence joins TRBV4-1 and TRBJ2-1; TRBD2 agrees at 7 bases. The V gene's germline CDR1 is MGHRA and CDR2 YSYEKL. This CDR3 region has 15 residues. The V segment lost 7 bases and the J segment 5 bases; nucleotides outside the gene matches: 11. DNA of the CDR3: TGCGCCAGCATCCACCAGCGGGGCGATAACAATGAGCAGTTCTTC. Its protein product is CASIHQRGDNNEQFF.

This clonotype was seen a few times. Being one base from a much bigger clone, this may be a read error. V is TRBV6-5 and J is TRBJ1-4, with D unclear. Germline loops: CDR1 MNHEY, CDR2 SVGAGI. This CDR3 region has 14 residues. CDR3 sequence reads: CAGSPDRTNEKLFF. The CDR3 region has the DNA TGTGCCGGCAGCCCAGATAGAACTAATGAAAAACTGTTTTTT.

The chain is built from TRBV6-1 and TRBJ2-3, with 7 nucleotides matching TRBD2. V dropped 2 bases and J dropped 1; count of bases not matched to a gene: 12. Germline loops: CDR1 MNHNS, CDR2 SASEGT. CDR3 length: 18 amino acids. This chain's CDR3 is CASSEPTSAPYCTDTQYF. In DNA form, the CDR3 reads TGTGCCAGCAGTGAACCAACTAGCGCGCCGTATTGCACAGATACGCAGTATTTT.

On this clonotype: At one boundary the junction diverges from the germline segment, which might be a read error. In DNA, the CDR3 is TGTGCCATCAGTCAACTCCGGTCTAGCGGCTACAACGAGCAGTTTTTC. Its translation: CAISQLRSSGYNEQFF. The V call is TRBV11-2, the J call TRBJ2-1; 7 nucleotides agree with TRBD2. The CDR3 covers 16 residues. CDR1 is SGHAT and CDR2 is FQNNGV in the germline V gene.

This chain joins TRBV2 and TRBJ2-5, with D perhaps TRBD1 (6 bases). The ends were cut back, 6 bases at V and 4 bases at J, with 12 bases in the middle. CDR1 is SNHLY and CDR2 is FYNNEI in the germline V gene. The CDR3 contains 13 residues. Here the CDR3 DNA reads TGTGCCAGCAGCGGGACACCTGGAGAGACCCAGTACTTC. Translating gives CASSGTPGETQYF.